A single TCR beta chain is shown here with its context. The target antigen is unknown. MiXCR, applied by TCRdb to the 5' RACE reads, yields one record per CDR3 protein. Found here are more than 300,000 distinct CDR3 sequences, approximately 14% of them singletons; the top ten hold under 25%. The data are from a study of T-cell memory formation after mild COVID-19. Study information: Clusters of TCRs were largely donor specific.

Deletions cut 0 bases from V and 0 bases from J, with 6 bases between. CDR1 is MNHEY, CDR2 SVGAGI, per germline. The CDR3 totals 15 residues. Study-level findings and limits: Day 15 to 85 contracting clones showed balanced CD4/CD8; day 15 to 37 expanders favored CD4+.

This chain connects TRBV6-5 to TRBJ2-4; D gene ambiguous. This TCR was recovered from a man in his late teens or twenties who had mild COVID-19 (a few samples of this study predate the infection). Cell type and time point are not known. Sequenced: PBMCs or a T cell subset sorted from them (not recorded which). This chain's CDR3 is CASSYSALAKNIQYF. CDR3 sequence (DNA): TGTGCCAGCAGTTACTCGGCGCTAGCCAAAAACATTCAGTACTTC.